This T cell receptor beta chain comes out of a study of T cells in Graves' hyperthyroidism and ophthalmopathy. Study-wide findings and caveats: Ophthalmopathy was distinguished from stable hyperthyroidism by 13 V-J signatures. Most thyroid clonotypes with frequency above 0.001 were detected in blood.

CDR1 is MNHEY and CDR2 is SVGAGI in the germline V gene. The CDR3 is 13 amino acids. V dropped 6 bases and J dropped 8 bases, with 16 bases sitting between them. It was RNA transcripts that yielded the amplified TCR beta CDR3 regions. An initial round of RT-PCR targeting the TCR CDR3 relied on the HTBI primer set. TCRdb used MiXCR to reprocess the multiplex PCR reads, holding one entry per CDR3 protein. The sample lists a few hundred thousand distinct CDR3 sequences, around 46% occurring once. Notes on this clonotype: Its antigen is unknown.

The specimen was peripheral blood or thyroid tissue (not recorded which). The TCR sequence derives from a young woman with Graves' hyperthyroidism. The rearrangement uses TRBV6-5 and TRBJ1-2, with D possibly matching TRBD1 (6 bases). The CDR3 DNA sequence: TGTGCCAGCAGACCCACAGGGAAGACGGGCTACACCTTC. Its protein product is CASRPTGKTGYTF.